The clone carrying this T cell receptor (beta chain) was detected many times. Each TCR cDNA molecule bore a unique molecular identifier. A single record per CDR3 protein comes from TCRdb applying MiXCR to the 5' RACE reads. Among fewer than 45,000 distinct CDR3 sequences listed, under 12% were seen once. Germline V gives CDR1 LNHDA, CDR2 SQIVND (reference sequence). The CDR3 contains 14 residues. V was clipped by 3 bases and J by 6 bases, with 13 bases between them. Documented time point: blood at routine non-recurrence follow-up after resection. This sample was taken from a study of spatial heterogeneity in lung cancer. Study-level information: Those follow-up PBMC samples that were available underwent sequencing, at a median interval of approximately two years following resection.

V usage is TRBV19 and J usage is TRBJ2-3; D is unresolved. This receptor was identified in a female donor with early-stage non-small cell lung cancer. The specimen comprised PBMCs, sampled at follow-up. CDR3 amino acids: CASSIPARPDTQYF. For the CDR3, the DNA is TGTGCCAGTAGTATCCCAGCGAGGCCTGATACGCAGTATTTT.